This TCR beta chain was sequenced during a study of spatial heterogeneity in lung cancer. For the study at large: Sequences of the beta chain were consistently detected in greater numbers than alpha-chain sequences. On average, each unique TCR and UMI combination appeared more than ten times in raw reads.

Germline lookup yields CDR1 LGHNA and CDR2 YSLEER. CDR3 length equals 15 residues. V lost 1 base and J lost 2, with 11 bases in between. All TCR cDNA molecules were individually tagged with a unique molecular identifier. TCRdb fed the 5' RACE reads into MiXCR, producing one record per CDR3 protein. The repertoire holds some 70,000 distinct CDR3 sequences, with approximately 12% as singletons. Time point: sample taken at primary tumor resection. Sequencing was performed on whole RNA extracted from tumor and nontumor lung tissue, or from frozen PBMC, and the material was left unsorted. There were 65 or so donors, all of them untreated patients with early-stage non-small cell lung cancer.

V usage is TRBV4-3 and J usage is TRBJ1-2, with a tentative D call TRBD1 (5 bases). Sequencing was performed on PBMCs, taken at surgery. This receptor was taken from a male donor with early-stage non-small cell lung cancer. CDR3 loop: CASSQGGAGNYGYTF. The CDR3 coding sequence is TGCGCCAGCAGCCAAGGGGGCGCGGGAAACTATGGCTACACCTTC.